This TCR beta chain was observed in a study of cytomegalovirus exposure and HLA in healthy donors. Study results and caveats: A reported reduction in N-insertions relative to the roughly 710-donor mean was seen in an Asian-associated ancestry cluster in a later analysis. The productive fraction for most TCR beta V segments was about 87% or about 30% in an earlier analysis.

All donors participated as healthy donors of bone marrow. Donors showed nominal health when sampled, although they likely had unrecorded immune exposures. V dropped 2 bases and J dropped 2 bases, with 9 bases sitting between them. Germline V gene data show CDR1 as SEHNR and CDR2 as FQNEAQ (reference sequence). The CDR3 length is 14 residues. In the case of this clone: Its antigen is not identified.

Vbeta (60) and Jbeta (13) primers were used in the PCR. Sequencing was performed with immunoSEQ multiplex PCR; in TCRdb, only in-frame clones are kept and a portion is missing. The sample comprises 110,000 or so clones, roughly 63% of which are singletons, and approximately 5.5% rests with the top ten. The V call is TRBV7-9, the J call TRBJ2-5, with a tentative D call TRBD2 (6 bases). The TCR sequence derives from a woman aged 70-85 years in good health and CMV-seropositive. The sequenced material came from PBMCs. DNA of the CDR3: TGTGCCAGCAGCTTACGGGACTTACAAGAGACCCAGTACTTC. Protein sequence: CASSLRDLQETQYF.